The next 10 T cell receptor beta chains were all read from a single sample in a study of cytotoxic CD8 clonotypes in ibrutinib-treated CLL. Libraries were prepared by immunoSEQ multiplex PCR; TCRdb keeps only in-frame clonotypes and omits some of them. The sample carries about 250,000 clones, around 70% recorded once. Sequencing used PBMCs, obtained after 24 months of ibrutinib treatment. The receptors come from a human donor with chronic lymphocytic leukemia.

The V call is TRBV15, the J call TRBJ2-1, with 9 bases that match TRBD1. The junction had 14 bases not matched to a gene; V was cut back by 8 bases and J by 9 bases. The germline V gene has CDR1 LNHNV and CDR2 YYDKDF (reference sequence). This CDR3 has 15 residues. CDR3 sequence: CATSNSGQGISEQFF. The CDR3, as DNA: TGTGCCACCTCTAACAGTGGACAGGGGATTAGTGAGCAGTTCTTC.

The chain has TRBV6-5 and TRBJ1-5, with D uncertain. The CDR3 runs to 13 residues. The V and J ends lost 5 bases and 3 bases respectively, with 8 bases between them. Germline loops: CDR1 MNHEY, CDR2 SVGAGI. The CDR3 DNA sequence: TGTGCCAGCAGTCCCATTGACAATCAGCCCCAGCATTTT. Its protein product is CASSPIDNQPQHF.

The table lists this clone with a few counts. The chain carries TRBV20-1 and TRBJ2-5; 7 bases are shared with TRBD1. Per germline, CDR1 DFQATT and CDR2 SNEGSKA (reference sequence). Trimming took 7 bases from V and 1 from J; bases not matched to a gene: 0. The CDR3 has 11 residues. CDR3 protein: CSGTGQETQYF. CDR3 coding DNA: TGCAGTGGGACAGGCCAAGAGACCCAGTACTTC.

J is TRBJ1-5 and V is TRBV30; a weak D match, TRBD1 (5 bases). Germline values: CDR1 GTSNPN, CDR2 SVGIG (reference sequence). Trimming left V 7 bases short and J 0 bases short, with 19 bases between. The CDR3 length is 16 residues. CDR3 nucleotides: TGTGCCTCGAGCGTGGGCAGGGCCTTTAGCAATCAGCCCCAGCATTTT. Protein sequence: CASSVGRAFSNQPQHF.

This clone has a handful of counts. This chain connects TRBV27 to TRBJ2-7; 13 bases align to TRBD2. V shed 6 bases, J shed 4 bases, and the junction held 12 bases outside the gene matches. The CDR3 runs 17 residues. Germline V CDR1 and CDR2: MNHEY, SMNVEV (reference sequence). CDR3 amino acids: CASSLHPGLAGAYEQYF. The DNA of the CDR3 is TGTGCCAGCAGCCTACATCCAGGACTAGCGGGAGCGTACGAGCAGTACTTC.

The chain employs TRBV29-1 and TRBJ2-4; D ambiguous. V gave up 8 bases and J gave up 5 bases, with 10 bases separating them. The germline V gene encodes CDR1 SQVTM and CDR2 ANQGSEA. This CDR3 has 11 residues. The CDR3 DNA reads TGCAGCATCTCGGCCGAAAACATTCAGTACTTC. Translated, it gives CSISAENIQYF.

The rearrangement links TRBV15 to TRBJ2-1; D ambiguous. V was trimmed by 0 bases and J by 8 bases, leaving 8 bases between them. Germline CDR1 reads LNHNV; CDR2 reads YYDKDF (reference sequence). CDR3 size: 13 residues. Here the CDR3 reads CATSRDQEDEQFF. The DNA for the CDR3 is TGTGCCACCAGCAGAGATCAGGAAGATGAGCAGTTCTTC. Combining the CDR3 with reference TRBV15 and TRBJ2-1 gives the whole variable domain DAMVIQNPRYQVTQFGKPVTLSCSQTLNHNVMYWYQQKSSQAPKLLFHYYDKDFNNEADTPDNFQSRRPNTSFCFLDIRSPGLGDTAMYLCATSRDQEDEQFFGPGTRLTVL.

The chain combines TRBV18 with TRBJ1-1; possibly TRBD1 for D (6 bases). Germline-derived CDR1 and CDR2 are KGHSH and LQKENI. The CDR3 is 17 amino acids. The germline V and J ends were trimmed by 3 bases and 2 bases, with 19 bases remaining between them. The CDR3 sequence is CASSPRAQGILNTEAFF. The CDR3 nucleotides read TGTGCCAGCTCACCTCGAGCACAGGGAATTCTAAACACTGAAGCTTTCTTT.

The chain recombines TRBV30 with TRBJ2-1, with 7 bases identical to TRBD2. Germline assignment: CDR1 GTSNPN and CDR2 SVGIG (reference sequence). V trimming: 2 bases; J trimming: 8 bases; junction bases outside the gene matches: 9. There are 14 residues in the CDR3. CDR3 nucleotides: TGTGCCTGGAGTATTGGGACTAAGGTCGATGAGCAGTTCTTC. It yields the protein CAWSIGTKVDEQFF.

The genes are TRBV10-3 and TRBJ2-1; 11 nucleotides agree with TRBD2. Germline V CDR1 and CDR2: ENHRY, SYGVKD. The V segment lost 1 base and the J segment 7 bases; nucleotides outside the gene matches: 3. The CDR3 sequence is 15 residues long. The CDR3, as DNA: TGTGCCATCAGTGAGTTAGCGGGAGGGCGTAATGAGCAGTTCTTC. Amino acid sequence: CAISELAGGRNEQFF.